The next 13 T cell receptor beta chains were all read from a single sample in a study of blood T cell repertoires in COVID-19. TCRdb's table, derived via immunoSEQ multiplex PCR, lists solely in-frame clones and lacks some. The profile shows 150,000 to 200,000 clones, 80% to 85% of them singletons. The specimen sequenced was peripheral blood. The receptors derive from a woman of 80 years or more with COVID-19, enrolled during active disease.

The rearrangement links TRBV7-6 to TRBJ2-1, with 11 bases lining up with TRBD2. Germline values: CDR1 SGHVS, CDR2 FNYEAQ. V shed 4 bases and J 12 bases; nucleotides not matched to a gene: 11. The CDR3 is 15 residues long. CDR3: CASSYSGRALGGQFF. In nucleotides, the CDR3 is TGTGCCAGCAGCTATAGCGGGAGGGCCTTGGGGGGGCAGTTCTTC.

This chain uses TRBV14 with TRBJ1-6; TRBD1 matches 8 bases. Trimming removed 1 base from V and 10 bases from J; junction bases left unmatched: 6. CDR1 and CDR2 from the germline V gene are SGHDN and FVKESK. This CDR3 spans 15 amino acids. Written as DNA, the CDR3 is TGTGCCAGCAGCCAAGGGACAGGGAGTAGGTCACCCCTCCACTTT. It is translated as CASSQGTGSRSPLHF.

The chain uses TRBV2 and TRBJ2-2; TRBD1 matches at 12 bases. The junction had 8 bases not matched to a gene; V was cut back by 8 bases and J by 7 bases. From germline, CDR1 is SNHLY and CDR2 FYNNEI. CDR3 length equals 15 residues. This CDR3 reads CASGGQGARGGELFF. DNA for the CDR3: TGTGCCAGCGGGGGACAGGGGGCGAGAGGCGGGGAGCTGTTTTTT.

V usage is TRBV4-1 and J usage is TRBJ1-2, with D unresolved. V was pared by 0 bases and J by 8 bases, with 19 bases between. Per the germline V gene, CDR1 is MGHRA and CDR2 is YSYEKL. The CDR3 is 16 amino acids. CDR3 DNA: TGCGCCAGCAGCCAAGAGAGGGATGGACGGCTTGGGGGCTACACCTTC. It encodes CASSQERDGRLGGYTF.

V gene TRBV5-4 combines with J gene TRBJ1-5, with unresolved D. Per germline, CDR1 SGHNT and CDR2 YYREEE (reference sequence). This CDR3 region has 13 residues. V lost 0 bases, J lost 4 bases, and 5 bases lay in between. The CDR3 coding sequence is TGTGCCAGCAGCTTGGACGGGAATCAGCCCCAGCATTTT. Translated: CASSLDGNQPQHF.

The chain carries TRBV3-1 (or the pseudogene TRBV3-2) and TRBJ2-1; 10 positions agree with TRBD2. CDR1 is LGHDT, CDR2 YNNKEL, per germline (reference sequence). The CDR3 has 19 residues. The ends lost 0 bases at V and 4 bases at J; junction bases unmatched: 12. The CDR3 is CASSQDPMSSGGTYNEQFF. Here the CDR3 DNA reads TGTGCCAGCAGCCAAGATCCCATGTCTAGCGGGGGCACGTACAATGAGCAGTTCTTC.

The chain uses TRBV2 and TRBJ2-7; 11 bases are shared with TRBD2. This CDR3 has 15 residues. Trimming took 5 bases from V and 9 from J; bases not matched to a gene: 12. Germline V gene sequence: CDR1 SNHLY, CDR2 FYNNEI. The CDR3 region is CASSRDSGRALVQYF. The CDR3 coding sequence is TGTGCCAGCAGTCGAGATAGCGGGAGGGCCCTGGTGCAGTACTTC. Supplemented by reference TRBV2 and TRBJ2-7, the full variable domain reads EPEVTQTPSHQVTQMGQEVILRCVPISNHLYFYWYRQILGQKVEFLVSFYNNEISEKSEIFDDQFSVERPDGSNFTLKIRSTKLEDSAMYFCASSRDSGRALVQYFGPGTRLTVT.

This sequence joins TRBV27 and TRBJ2-3; the match to TRBD2 covers 8 bases. J lost 3 bases, V lost 3 bases, and 5 bases had no gene match. Germline assignment: CDR1 MNHEY and CDR2 SMNVEV (reference sequence). The CDR3 length is 15 residues. CDR3 bases: TGTGCCAGCAGTTTGTCCGGGACTAGGACAGATACGCAGTATTTT. This sequence encodes CASSLSGTRTDTQYF.

This chain connects TRBV10-3 to TRBJ1-5; a weak D match, TRBD1 (5 bases). This CDR3 comprises 13 residues. V was pared by 8 bases and J by 7 bases, with 15 bases between. Germline assignment: CDR1 ENHRY and CDR2 SYGVKD. The CDR3 nucleotides are TGTGCCATCGGGGGGGTAAGGTTCCAGCCCCAGCATTTT. It encodes CAIGGVRFQPQHF.

The chain links TRBV19 to TRBJ1-2; D is possibly TRBD1 (5 bases). Trimming shortened V by 5 bases and J by 4 bases, and 17 bases separated the two germline ends. Germline values: CDR1 LNHDA, CDR2 SQIVND (reference sequence). The CDR3 totals 15 residues. The CDR3 is CASSAIRQFLYGYTF. CDR3 bases: TGTGCCAGTAGTGCCATTAGACAGTTTCTCTATGGCTACACCTTC.

The chain links TRBV5-4 to TRBJ1-1; D gene unclear. The V gene's germline CDR1 is SGHNT and CDR2 YYREEE (reference sequence). Deletions cut 1 base from V and 5 bases from J, with 12 bases between. The CDR3 is 14 residues long. The CDR3 protein is CASSLSTPRTEAFF. CDR3 bases: TGTGCCAGCAGCTTGTCGACCCCCAGGACTGAAGCTTTCTTT.

The V and J genes are TRBV11-2 and TRBJ1-6; a possible D gene is TRBD1 (5 bases). This CDR3 has 17 amino acids. Germline-derived CDR1 and CDR2 are SGHAT and FQNNGV. Trimming left V 1 base short and J 0 bases short, with 10 bases between. The CDR3 bases are TGTGCCAGCAGCTTAGGGGGGGTAAGCTCCTATAATTCACCCCTCCACTTT. It codes for CASSLGGVSSYNSPLHF. Using reference TRBV11-2 and TRBJ1-6 for the parts outside the CDR3, the full variable domain is EAGVAQSPRYKIIEKRQSVAFWCNPISGHATLYWYQQILGQGPKLLIQFQNNGVVDDSQLPKDRFSAERLKGVDSTLKIQPAKLEDSAVYLCASSLGGVSSYNSPLHFGNGTRLTVT.

There are a few counts of this clone. The V gene is TRBV15, the J gene TRBJ1-5; 10 bases map to TRBD1. Germline trimming cut 2 bases from V and 7 bases from J; bases unmatched to any gene: 5. The CDR3 has 15 amino acids. CDR1 is LNHNV, CDR2 YYDKDF, per germline (reference sequence). The CDR3 DNA is TGTGCCACCAGCAGATCCGGACAGGGGGGGCAGCCCCAGCATTTT. Translating gives CATSRSGQGGQPQHF.